The 31 T cell receptor beta chains below come from one sample, sequenced in a study of blood T cell repertoires in COVID-19. The data were produced by immunoSEQ multiplex PCR, yet TCRdb's version contains in-frame clones alone and is incomplete. This sample has roughly 230,000 clones, with about 80% found just once. Sequences were obtained from peripheral blood. The receptor set was obtained from a man aged 50 or older with active or convalescent COVID-19.

CDR3 sequence (DNA): TGTGCCAGCAGCACAGGAGTTAACACCGGGGAGCTGTTTTTT. Protein: CASSTGVNTGELFF. The V and J genes are TRBV7-3 and TRBJ2-2; maybe TRBD1 (5 bases). Germline values: CDR1 SGHTA, CDR2 FQGTGA. Trimming took off 5 bases at V and 2 bases at J, with 9 bases between the two ends. CDR3 length equals 14 residues.

The chain has TRBV7-8 and TRBJ1-5, with 9 bases identical to TRBD1. From germline, CDR1 is SGHVS and CDR2 FQNEAQ. CDR3 length equals 18 residues. Unmatched junction bases numbered 17, after V lost 5 bases and J lost 6 bases. The CDR3 reads CASSLSRQTGGPGQPQHF. CDR3 bases: TGTGCCAGCAGCCTTAGTCGGCAAACAGGGGGCCCGGGTCAGCCCCAGCATTTT.

This clone showed up just once. V is TRBV7-9 and J is TRBJ1-1; maybe TRBD1 (5 bases). Germline-derived CDR1 and CDR2 are SEHNR and FQNEAQ (reference sequence). Trimming shortened V by 4 bases and J by 14 bases, and 17 bases separated the two germline ends. CDR3 length: 12 residues. The CDR3 region is CASSSTGEWIFF. The DNA for the CDR3 is TGTGCCAGCAGCTCAACGGGGGAGTGGATATTCTTT. The entire variable domain, with the rest obtained from reference TRBV7-9 and TRBJ1-1, is as follows: DTGVSQNPRHKITKRGQNVTFRCDPISEHNRLYWYRQTLGQGPEFLTYFQNEAQLEKSRLLSDRFSAERPKGSFSTLEIQRTEQGDSAMYLCASSSTGEWIFFGQGTRLTVV.

This clone was seen a few times. The chain has TRBV19 and TRBJ2-7; D not certain. CDR3 size: 14 residues. Trimming stripped 3 bases from V and 6 bases from J, with 15 bases between. The V gene's germline CDR1 is LNHDA and CDR2 SQIVND (reference sequence). Here the CDR3 reads CASSMVGWSGEQYF. The DNA of the CDR3 is TGTGCCAGTAGTATGGTCGGTTGGTCGGGCGAGCAGTACTTC.

CDR3 nucleotides: TGTGCCAGCAGCGTAGTAGGGACAGGGGGCACTGAAGCTTTCTTT. It specifies CASSVVGTGGTEAFF. The chain uses TRBV9 and TRBJ1-1; TRBD1 aligns across 11 bases. CDR3 length equals 15 residues. In germline, CDR1 is SGDLS, CDR2 YYNGEE. Unmatched junction bases numbered 2, after V lost 0 bases and J lost 4 bases.

The V gene is TRBV7-9, the J gene TRBJ2-1, with 12 nucleotides matching TRBD2. Germline trimming cut 6 bases from V and 4 bases from J; bases unmatched to any gene: 7. Germline assignment: CDR1 SEHNR and CDR2 FQNEAQ (reference sequence). The CDR3 runs to 16 residues. The CDR3 reads CASRPRLAGDYNEQFF. The CDR3 coding sequence is TGTGCCAGCAGGCCGAGACTAGCGGGGGATTACAATGAGCAGTTCTTC.

V usage is TRBV10-3 and J usage is TRBJ2-7, with D uncertain. CDR3 length: 12 residues. Trimming cost V 8 bases and J 6 bases, with 14 bases left between them. The germline V gene encodes CDR1 ENHRY and CDR2 SYGVKD. In nucleotides, the CDR3 is TGTGCCATCTCCCCCCAACTTGGCGAGCAGTACTTC. It translates to CAISPQLGEQYF.

The chain combines TRBV24-1 with TRBJ2-1; a weak D match, TRBD2 (5 bases). Germline lookup yields CDR1 KGHDR and CDR2 SFDVKD. CDR3 length equals 12 residues. V shed 4 bases and J shed 12 bases, with 12 bases lying between them. CDR3 sequence (DNA): TGTGCCACCAGTGACTCGGGGTTCCGGCAGTTCTTC. Translation gives CATSDSGFRQFF.

CDR3 DNA: TGTGCCAGCAGTTCCGACAGGTTTGGACCCGCTAACTATGGCTACACCTTC. This sequence encodes CASSSDRFGPANYGYTF. The chain couples TRBV6-2 or TRBV6-3 to TRBJ1-2, with D possibly being TRBD1 (6 bases). From germline, CDR1 is MNHEY and CDR2 SVGEGT. V lost 4 bases, J lost 0 bases, and 18 bases lay in between. The CDR3 is 17 residues long.

The rearrangement links TRBV18 to TRBJ2-2, with D perhaps matching TRBD2 (5 bases). CDR3 length: 16 residues. The germline CDR1 and CDR2 sequences are KGHSH and LQKENI. V was cut by 0 bases and J by 14 bases, with 22 bases left in between. The DNA for the CDR3 is TGTGCCAGCTCACCACCCGGACGCTCTATCACCGGGATACTGTTTTTT. Residues: CASSPPGRSITGILFF.

CDR3: CASSEGRGLGTGELFF. CDR3 nucleotide sequence: TGTGCCAGCAGTGAAGGTAGAGGGTTGGGCACCGGGGAGCTGTTTTTT. The rearrangement uses TRBV6-1 and TRBJ2-2; perhaps TRBD2 as D (5 bases). The CDR3 runs 16 residues. Trimming left V 1 base short and J 4 bases short, with 13 bases between. Germline CDR1 and CDR2: MNHNS and SASEGT.

This chain connects TRBV4-3 to TRBJ1-3, with D hard to call. The CDR3 runs to 15 residues. V was clipped by 2 bases and J by 0 bases, with 8 bases between them. Germline V gives CDR1 LGHNA, CDR2 YSLEER. DNA of the CDR3: TGCGCCAGCAGCCAACAAGCGAGCTCTGGAAACACCATATATTTT. Amino acid sequence: CASSQQASSGNTIYF.

This clone was observed a handful of times. The chain carries TRBV20-1 and TRBJ2-3; tentatively, D is TRBD1 (5 bases). The V end was cut by 3 bases, the J end by 3 bases, with 16 bases between. Germline-derived CDR1 and CDR2 are DFQATT and SNEGSKA (reference sequence). This CDR3 comprises 15 residues. CDR3 coding DNA: TGCAGTGCTAGTAGGGCGGCAGGGTGGACAGATACGCAGTATTTT. This encodes CSASRAAGWTDTQYF.

The chain carries TRBV5-1 and TRBJ2-3, with D perhaps matching TRBD2 (5 bases). The CDR3 runs 12 residues. The V end was cut by 4 bases, the J end by 5 bases, with 8 bases between. Germline V gene lookup returns CDR1 SGHRS and CDR2 YFSETQ. CDR3: CASSVGLDTQYF. CDR3 in DNA: TGCGCCAGCAGCGTCGGACTAGATACGCAGTATTTT. Based on the CDR3 plus reference TRBV5-1 and TRBJ2-3, the full variable domain is KAGVTQTPRYLIKTRGQQVTLSCSPISGHRSVSWYQQTPGQGLQFLFEYFSETQRNKGNFPGRFSGRQFSNSRSEMNVSTLELGDSALYLCASSVGLDTQYFGPGTRLTVL.

The chain is built from TRBV29-1 and TRBJ2-7, with a possible D match to TRBD1 (6 bases). CDR3 length equals 12 residues. Trimming cost V 6 bases and J 3 bases, with 12 bases left between them. The germline V gene encodes CDR1 SQVTM and CDR2 ANQGSEA. CDR3 nucleotides: TGCAGCGTCTCCCAGGGGAGCTACGAGCAGTACTTC. It encodes CSVSQGSYEQYF.

V usage is TRBV27 and J usage is TRBJ2-2, with D unclear. CDR1 is MNHEY and CDR2 is SMNVEV in the germline V gene (reference sequence). V lost 2 bases and J 5 bases, leaving 6 bases between the germline ends. CDR3 length: 13 residues. CDR3 residues: CASSLGQTGELFF. For the CDR3, the DNA is TGTGCCAGCAGTTTAGGGCAGACCGGGGAGCTGTTTTTT.

This clone was found once. The V gene is TRBV19, the J gene TRBJ2-1; 8 bases match TRBD2. The CDR3 totals 14 residues. Germline V gene data show CDR1 as LNHDA and CDR2 as SQIVND (reference sequence). The V segment lost 6 bases and the J segment 6 bases; nucleotides outside the gene matches: 7. The CDR3 loop is CASRQSGGLNEQFF. CDR3 in DNA: TGTGCCAGTAGACAAAGCGGGGGACTCAATGAGCAGTTCTTC.

The V gene is TRBV7-9, the J gene TRBJ1-4; 7 positions agree with TRBD1. Germline V lookup: CDR1 SEHNR, CDR2 FQNEAQ (reference sequence). The trim removed 5 bases at V and 0 bases at J, leaving 9 bases unmatched. The CDR3 covers 17 residues. The DNA for the CDR3 is TGTGCCAGCAGCCCCCGACGGACAGGAACAACTAATGAAAAACTGTTTTTT. Its protein product is CASSPRRTGTTNEKLFF.

The chain joins TRBV25-1 to TRBJ1-6, with unresolved D. The V end was cut by 4 bases, the J end by 0 bases, with 4 bases between. The V gene's germline CDR1 is MGHDK and CDR2 SYGVNS. The CDR3 runs 14 residues. The CDR3 reads CASSGSSYNSPLHF. CDR3 bases: TGTGCCAGCAGTGGGAGCTCCTATAATTCACCCCTCCACTTT.

This chain uses TRBV5-5 with TRBJ2-7; perhaps TRBD1 as D (6 bases). V was clipped by 4 bases and J by 10 bases, with 18 bases between them. Germline CDR1 SGHKS, CDR2 YYEKEE (reference sequence). This CDR3 has 13 residues. The CDR3 nucleotides read TGTGCCAGCAGCAACCCCGGGACAAACCGACAGTACTTC. Translation: CASSNPGTNRQYF.

Remarks on this clone: Other nucleotide sequences in the sample specify the same CDR3. This sequence joins TRBV24-1 and TRBJ1-1; TRBD1 matches 10 bases. In germline, CDR1 is KGHDR, CDR2 SFDVKD. CDR3 length equals 13 residues. The ends lost 3 bases at V and 11 bases at J; junction bases unmatched: 5. In DNA form, the CDR3 reads TGTGCCACCAGTGATGGCGGGACAGGGGAGGCTTTCTTT. Residues: CATSDGGTGEAFF.

V usage is TRBV6-6 and J usage is TRBJ1-5; tentatively, D is TRBD1 (5 bases). This CDR3 is built from 13 residues. The V and J ends lost 7 bases and 7 bases respectively, with 14 bases between them. Germline loops: CDR1 MNHNY, CDR2 SVGAGI (reference sequence). The CDR3 here is CASTPGGFQPQHF. Here the CDR3 DNA reads TGTGCCAGCACCCCGGGGGGTTTCCAGCCCCAGCATTTT.

This chain links TRBV10-1 with TRBJ1-6; the match to TRBD1 covers 7 bases. CDR1 WNHNN and CDR2 SYGVQD come from the germline V gene (reference sequence). The length of the CDR3 is 19 residues. Losses at the gene ends were 0 bases for V and 7 bases for J; bases not matched to a gene: 15. DNA for the CDR3: TGCGCCAGCAGTGAGTCGACTCGGTATAGGGGGCTGGGGAATTCACCCCTCCACTTT. Protein sequence: CASSESTRYRGLGNSPLHF.

The chain recombines TRBV15 with TRBJ2-1, with 9 positions matching TRBD1. CDR3 length: 16 residues. In germline, CDR1 is LNHNV, CDR2 YYDKDF (reference sequence). V lost 1 base, J lost 6 bases, and 7 bases stayed unmatched. The CDR3: CATSRGGQGGLNEQFF. The CDR3, as DNA: TGTGCCACCAGCAGAGGGGGACAGGGAGGACTCAATGAGCAGTTCTTC.

This rearrangement joins TRBV2 to TRBJ2-1; 9 nucleotides match TRBD2. The CDR3 runs 15 residues. The ends lost 2 bases at V and 7 bases at J; junction bases unmatched: 6. Per germline, CDR1 SNHLY and CDR2 FYNNEI. The CDR3 coding sequence is TGTGCCAGCAGTGAACAGGGGACTAGCAGGAATGAGCAGTTCTTC. Translation gives CASSEQGTSRNEQFF.

This rearrangement joins TRBV2 to TRBJ2-5; 9 bases align to TRBD2. The V gene's germline CDR1 is SNHLY and CDR2 FYNNEI. J lost 4 bases, V lost 6 bases, and 21 bases had no gene match. The CDR3 is 19 amino acids. CDR3 sequence reads: CASSPRGPFAGGPRETQYF. The CDR3 nucleotides read TGTGCCAGCAGCCCCCGGGGGCCATTTGCGGGGGGGCCAAGAGAGACCCAGTACTTC.

This clone appeared a single time. The rearrangement links TRBV30 to TRBJ1-5, with 10 bases matching TRBD1. V trimming: 5 bases; J trimming: 10 bases; junction bases outside the gene matches: 14. The germline V gene encodes CDR1 GTSNPN and CDR2 SVGIG (reference sequence). The CDR3 consists of 15 residues. The CDR3 region has the DNA TGTGCCTGGCAGATGGGGACAGGGGTGGGAGTACCCCAGCATTTT. Amino acids: CAWQMGTGVGVPQHF.

The J gene is TRBJ1-5, the V gene TRBV7-9, with 7 bases matching TRBD1. J lost 1 base, V lost 5 bases, and 8 bases had no gene match. The CDR3 consists of 16 residues. CDR1 and CDR2 (germline): SEHNR, FQNEAQ (reference sequence). The CDR3 nucleotides are TGTGCCAGCAGCGCTGAACAGGGGTGGAGCAATCAGCCCCAGCATTTT. Translated: CASSAEQGWSNQPQHF.

The chain couples TRBV5-1 to TRBJ2-2; 8 bases map to TRBD2. This CDR3 is 15 amino acids long. Per germline, CDR1 SGHRS and CDR2 YFSETQ. V shed 5 bases and J 4 bases; nucleotides not matched to a gene: 7. The CDR3 region has the DNA TGCGCCAGCAGGTCCGACGCGGGGGGCACCGGGGAGCTGTTTTTT. Translation: CASRSDAGGTGELFF. The full variable domain, its missing parts supplied by reference TRBV5-1 and TRBJ2-2, is KAGVTQTPRYLIKTRGQQVTLSCSPISGHRSVSWYQQTPGQGLQFLFEYFSETQRNKGNFPGRFSGRQFSNSRSEMNVSTLELGDSALYLCASRSDAGGTGELFFGEGSRLTVL.

CDR3 DNA: TGTGCCAGCTCACCCCTAAAGACAGGGGCTAATGAAAAACTGTTTTTT. It is translated as CASSPLKTGANEKLFF. The chain carries TRBV18 and TRBJ1-4; TRBD1 agrees at 8 bases. The germline CDR1 and CDR2 sequences are KGHSH and LQKENI. V was pared by 3 bases and J by 3 bases, with 6 bases of the junction left unmatched. This CDR3 region has 16 residues.

This chain joins TRBV30 and TRBJ1-5, with D unclear. The CDR3 runs 13 residues. Germline V CDR1 and CDR2: GTSNPN, SVGIG (reference sequence). V lost 2 bases and J 1 base, leaving 6 bases between the germline ends. The CDR3 reads CAWSRTSNQPQHF. CDR3 nucleotides: TGTGCCTGGAGTCGAACAAGCAATCAGCCCCAGCATTTT.